The 3 T cell receptor beta chains below all came from one sample that was sequenced in a study of vaccination and CD4 T cells after COVID-19. As to treatment: roughly 11-day PBMC culture with coronavirus spike peptide pools or control peptides (ViraFEST assay). With the Oncomine TCR Beta short-read assay, DNA from cultured CD4+ T cells was sequenced. Using its own MiXCR run on the PCR reads, TCRdb lists one record per CDR3 protein. The sample has 14,000 or so distinct CDR3 sequences, around 21% seen once. What these receptors recognize is not known. The source material was cultured CD4+ T cells from blood. These receptors originate from a human donor with COVID-19.

The CDR3: CASGLGGPINPRYEQYF. The CDR3 DNA sequence: TGTGCTAGTGGTTTGGGGGGACCGATCAACCCACGCTACGAGCAGTACTTC. The J gene is TRBJ2-7, the V gene TRBV12-5, with D perhaps given as TRBD1 or TRBD2 (5 bases each). Germline V gene lookup returns CDR1 LGHNT and CDR2 FRNRAP. Trimming removed 1 base at V and 3 bases at J, with 19 bases between. The CDR3 is 17 amino acids.

By share, this clonotype counts as medium-sized (0.01 to 0.1%). This sequence joins TRBV15 and TRBJ1-2; weak D call: TRBD1 (5 bases). V was shortened by 1 base and J by 7 bases, with 13 bases between the two germline ends. The CDR3 has 14 amino acids. Germline loops: CDR1 LNHNV, CDR2 YYDKDF (reference sequence). The CDR3 region has the DNA TGTGCCACCAGCAGAGGAGAAGGGGCCGGTGGCTACACCTTC. This gives the protein CATSRGEGAGGYTF.

The chain couples TRBV11-2 to TRBJ2-1; D perhaps matches TRBD1 (6 bases). The CDR3 extends over 17 amino acids. V lost 1 base and J 3 bases, leaving 16 bases between the germline ends. The germline V gene encodes CDR1 SGHAT and CDR2 FQNNGV. The CDR3 sequence: CASSLAVTGLRYNEQFF. CDR3 nucleotides: TGTGCCAGCAGCTTAGCCGTAACAGGGTTACGCTACAATGAGCAGTTCTTC.